A single sample gave rise to the 32 T cell receptor beta chains below, sequenced in a study of CD8 T cells in ankylosing spondylitis. TCRdb independently ran MiXCR on the 5' RACE reads; one entry per CDR3 protein. This table holds about 260,000 distinct CDR3 sequences, about 19% found once. The specimen sequenced was blood, either unsorted or a sorted T cell fraction (not recorded which). These receptors were collected from a male donor with ankylosing spondylitis or in good health (not recorded which).

The table lists this clonotype with a few counts. The chain couples TRBV12-3 or TRBV12-4 to TRBJ2-1; 7 bases match TRBD2. V shed 3 bases and J 8 bases; nucleotides not matched to a gene: 7. The CDR3 runs 14 residues. Written as DNA, the CDR3 is TGTGCCAGCAGTTTTCGGGGGGTCTCGGATGAGCAGTTCTTC. As protein: CASSFRGVSDEQFF.

The V and J genes are TRBV6-4 and TRBJ1-6; no definite D call. Germline assignment: CDR1 MRHNA and CDR2 SNTAGT. The CDR3 has 13 residues. V was cut by 7 bases and J by 6 bases, with 10 bases left in between. DNA of the CDR3: TGTGCCAGCACGTACTTGTTTAATTCACCCCTCCACTTT. Translation gives CASTYLFNSPLHF.

This clonotype was seen ten or more times. The gene calls are TRBV7-7 and TRBJ2-2; D not resolved. The V and J ends lost 6 bases and 2 bases respectively, with 10 bases between them. Germline V gene data show CDR1 as SSHAT and CDR2 as FNYEAQ (reference sequence). The length of the CDR3 is 14 residues. The CDR3 reads CASSIGDNTGELFF. CDR3 coding DNA: TGTGCCAGCAGTATCGGCGACAACACCGGGGAGCTGTTTTTT. Full variable domain (remainder filled in from reference TRBV7-7 and TRBJ2-2): GAGVSQSPRYKVTKRGQDVTLRCDPISSHATLYWYQQALGQGPEFLTYFNYEAQPDKSGLPSDRFSAERPEGSISTLTIQRTEQRDSAMYRCASSIGDNTGELFFGEGSRLTVL.

The rearrangement joins TRBV10-2 to TRBJ2-5; possible D gene TRBD2, 6 bases. The germline V gene has CDR1 WSHSY and CDR2 SAAADI. V was cut by 1 base and J by 1 base, with 10 bases left in between. The CDR3 covers 15 residues. The CDR3 sequence: CASSEFGTAQETQYF. DNA for the CDR3: TGCGCCAGCAGTGAGTTTGGGACTGCCCAAGAGACCCAGTACTTC.

This clonotype was counted between two and nine times. V and J are TRBV6-1 and TRBJ1-1, with 8 positions matching TRBD1. The CDR3 has 16 residues. CDR1 MNHNS and CDR2 SASEGT come from the germline V gene. V lost 4 bases to trimming and J lost 0 bases; unmatched junction nucleotides: 7. CDR3 in amino acids: CASSGADRGLNTEAFF. The CDR3 DNA sequence: TGTGCCAGCAGTGGGGCCGACAGGGGATTGAACACTGAAGCTTTCTTT.

This clonotype was seen only a few times. The V gene is TRBV12-3 or TRBV12-4, the J gene TRBJ1-1; possibly TRBD1 for D (5 bases). V was pared by 0 bases and J by 6 bases, with 8 bases between. The CDR3 is 13 amino acids. CDR3 DNA: TGTGCCAGCAGTTTAGCCCGGGACTCTGAAGCTTTCTTT. Translated: CASSLARDSEAFF.

V and J are TRBV12-3 or TRBV12-4 and TRBJ2-2; maybe TRBD2 (6 bases). The CDR3 runs 14 residues. The germline V and J ends were trimmed by 3 bases and 4 bases, with 9 bases remaining between them. CDR3 sequence: CASSLGGSTGELFF. Written as DNA, the CDR3 is TGTGCCAGCAGTTTGGGGGGTAGCACCGGGGAGCTGTTTTTT.

Many counts were recorded for this clonotype. V and J are TRBV29-1 and TRBJ2-1; TRBD2 aligns across 14 bases. Germline V gene data show CDR1 as SQVTM and CDR2 as ANQGSEA. The CDR3 is made up of 18 amino acids. V dropped 6 bases and J dropped 1; count of bases not matched to a gene: 11. CDR3 sequence: CSVRLAGGPTRSYNEQFF. In nucleotides, the CDR3 is TGCAGCGTCCGACTAGCGGGAGGGCCTACCAGGTCCTACAATGAGCAGTTCTTC.

This clonotype was seen only a few times. This chain's CDR3 is CATPAVRGLYGYTF. In nucleotides, the CDR3 is TGCGCAACCCCGGCAGTTCGAGGGTTATATGGCTACACCTTC. The chain is built from TRBV20-1 and TRBJ1-2; D remains unclear. CDR3 size: 14 residues. The germline gives CDR1 DFQATT, CDR2 SNEGSKA (reference sequence).

At least ten counts were recorded for this clonotype. The rearrangement uses TRBV9 and TRBJ2-3, with TRBD2 identical over 13 bases. The V gene end was trimmed by 3 bases and the J gene end by 0 bases; junction bases not matched to a gene: 7. The CDR3 extends over 18 amino acids. In germline, CDR1 is SGDLS, CDR2 YYNGEE. The CDR3 DNA sequence: TGTGCCAGCAGCGCCAGACTAGCGGGGGGTGGGAGCACAGATACGCAGTATTTT. Amino acids: CASSARLAGGGSTDTQYF.

The CDR3 reads CASSSDSTDEQFF. In DNA, the CDR3 is TGTGCCAGCAGTTCAGACAGTACAGATGAGCAGTTCTTC. The chain recombines TRBV12-3 or TRBV12-4 with TRBJ2-1; D possibly corresponds to TRBD1 (5 bases). The CDR3 sequence is 13 residues long. V was cut by 4 bases and J by 8 bases, with 12 bases left in between.

The rearrangement joins TRBV28 to TRBJ2-3; 9 bases map to TRBD1. The CDR3 spans 15 residues. The J segment lost 3 bases and the V segment lost 5 bases, leaving 6 bases of the junction unmatched. Germline V gives CDR1 MDHEN, CDR2 SYDVKM. CDR3 amino acids: CASSTHRGRTDTQYF. CDR3 nucleotide sequence: TGTGCCAGCAGTACTCACAGGGGGCGGACAGATACGCAGTATTTT.

This sequence joins TRBV5-1 and TRBJ1-2, with a tentative D call TRBD1 (5 bases). Germline-derived CDR1 and CDR2 are SGHRS and YFSETQ. CDR3 length: 14 amino acids. V lost 5 bases and J 8 bases, leaving 19 bases between the germline ends. CDR3 loop: CASSPQGSRRGYTF. CDR3 bases: TGCGCCAGCAGTCCCCAGGGATCCCGAAGGGGCTACACCTTC.

This clonotype was observed a few times. V is TRBV4-1 and J is TRBJ2-3; D is unclear. The CDR3 has 14 amino acids. Germline V gene data show CDR1 as MGHRA and CDR2 as YSYEKL. Trimming shortened V by 1 base and J by 6 bases, and 11 bases separated the two germline ends. CDR3 sequence: CASSQGQLADTQYF. The CDR3 DNA is TGCGCCAGCAGCCAAGGACAATTGGCGGATACGCAGTATTTT.

The gene calls are TRBV5-5 and TRBJ2-5, with D tentatively TRBD2 (7 bases). The CDR3 runs 14 residues. Trimming cost V 4 bases and J 4 bases, with 14 bases left between them. Germline V gene lookup returns CDR1 SGHKS and CDR2 YYEKEE (reference sequence). The chain's CDR3 is CASSRGGGRETQYF. Here the CDR3 DNA reads TGTGCCAGCAGCCGGGGAGGGGGGCGAGAGACCCAGTACTTC.

This clonotype was found a few times. The V call is TRBV20-1, the J call TRBJ1-5; TRBD1 agrees at 7 bases. This CDR3 has 14 amino acids. CDR1 and CDR2 from the germline V gene are DFQATT and SNEGSKA (reference sequence). The ends lost 2 bases at V and 2 bases at J; junction bases unmatched: 3. The CDR3 reads CSARTTGGNQPQHF. CDR3 DNA: TGCAGTGCTAGAACCACAGGGGGCAATCAGCCCCAGCATTTT.

This clonotype was seen only a few times. The chain uses TRBV12-3 or TRBV12-4 and TRBJ1-2; TRBD1 aligns across 7 bases. The junction had 6 bases not matched to a gene; V was cut back by 5 bases and J by 0 bases. The CDR3 is 15 residues long. The CDR3: CASSTPGQSNYGYTF. The CDR3 coding sequence is TGTGCCAGCAGTACCCCGGGACAGTCTAACTATGGCTACACCTTC.

In this sample, this clonotype turned up a few times. The chain recombines TRBV6-1 with TRBJ1-1, with D unresolved. The CDR3 totals 15 residues. Trimming removed 8 bases from V and 0 bases from J, with 16 bases in between. CDR1 is MNHNS and CDR2 is SASEGT in the germline V gene. This CDR3 is CASSSSGEVNTEAFF. CDR3 DNA sequence: TGTGCCAGCTCCAGTTCCGGGGAAGTGAACACTGAAGCTTTCTTT.

At least ten counts were recorded for this clonotype. The DNA of the CDR3 is TGTGCCAGCAGCCCCGGGACGGTGAACACTGAAGCTTTCTTT. It specifies CASSPGTVNTEAFF. The J gene is TRBJ1-1, the V gene TRBV7-6; D may be TRBD1 (5 bases). CDR3 length equals 14 residues. Trimming stripped 5 bases from V and 0 bases from J, with 10 bases between. Germline V gene lookup returns CDR1 SGHVS and CDR2 FNYEAQ.

The CDR3 nucleotides are TGTGCCAGCAGCTTAACGACGTTACGCGGGGATACGCAGTATTTT. This gives the protein CASSLTTLRGDTQYF. The rearrangement joins TRBV7-3 to TRBJ2-3; a weak D match, TRBD2 (5 bases). The CDR3 sequence is 15 residues long. Deletions cut 0 bases from V and 6 bases from J, with 13 bases between. CDR1 SGHTA and CDR2 FQGTGA come from the germline V gene.

The chain has TRBV3-1 and TRBJ2-2; no reliable D call. This CDR3 is built from 15 residues. V was cut by 0 bases and J by 1 base, with 6 bases left in between. CDR1 is LGHDT, CDR2 YNNKEL, per germline (reference sequence). The CDR3 region is CASSQDFWNTGELFF. The CDR3 DNA follows: TGTGCCAGCAGCCAAGACTTTTGGAACACCGGGGAGCTGTTTTTT. Full variable domain (outside the CDR3, taken from reference TRBV3-1 and TRBJ2-2): DTAVSQTPKYLVTQMGNDKSIKCEQNLGHDTMYWYKQDSKKFLKIMFSYNNKELIINETVPNRFSPKSPDKAHLNLHINSLELGDSAVYFCASSQDFWNTGELFFGEGSRLTVL.

This clonotype showed up many times. The chain uses TRBV4-1 and TRBJ1-1; no definite D call. This CDR3 region has 15 residues. Germline V gives CDR1 MGHRA, CDR2 YSYEKL. V was clipped by 2 bases and J by 5 bases, with 15 bases between them. CDR3 loop: CASSQSPDPETEAFF. Written as DNA, the CDR3 is TGCGCCAGCAGCCAAAGCCCTGATCCCGAGACTGAAGCTTTCTTT.

The chain carries TRBV6-1 and TRBJ2-3; TRBD2 aligns across 9 bases. Germline V gene sequence: CDR1 MNHNS, CDR2 SASEGT. Unmatched junction bases numbered 8, after V lost 6 bases and J lost 4 bases. There are 15 residues in the CDR3. The CDR3 DNA reads as TGTGCCAGCAGCCCTAGCGGGGTGTCGGCAGATACGCAGTATTTT. It yields the protein CASSPSGVSADTQYF.

This clonotype was counted only a few times. This chain joins TRBV5-1 and TRBJ2-1; 8 bases line up with TRBD1. Germline CDR1 SGHRS, CDR2 YFSETQ. The CDR3 covers 15 residues. The junction had 0 bases not matched to a gene; V was cut back by 1 base and J by 0 bases. The CDR3 spells CASSLTGGSYNEQFF. CDR3 DNA sequence: TGCGCCAGCAGCTTGACAGGGGGCTCCTACAATGAGCAGTTCTTC.

The J gene is TRBJ2-3, the V gene TRBV12-3 or TRBV12-4, with D unresolved. Deletions cut 4 bases from V and 7 bases from J, with 12 bases between. This CDR3 contains 13 residues. CDR3 nucleotides: TGTGCCAGCAGTTGGTCCAAAAGCCATACGCAGTATTTT. Translating gives CASSWSKSHTQYF.

CDR3: CASSLGREYSNQPQHF. CDR3 in DNA: TGTGCCAGCAGTTTGGGCAGGGAATATAGCAATCAGCCCCAGCATTTT. V is TRBV2 and J is TRBJ1-5, with D possibly TRBD1 on 5 matching bases. Deletions cut 5 bases from V and 0 bases from J, with 14 bases between. Per germline, CDR1 SNHLY and CDR2 FYNNEI. This CDR3 has 16 residues.

This clonotype occurred many times. The V gene is TRBV20-1, the J gene TRBJ2-3; TRBD2 matches at 10 bases. Losses at the gene ends were 2 bases for V and 2 bases for J; bases not matched to a gene: 7. Germline V gene data show CDR1 as DFQATT and CDR2 as SNEGSKA (reference sequence). The CDR3 consists of 16 residues. CDR3 sequence (DNA): TGCAGTGCTAGACCCCTCCTAGCGGGGGTCACAGATACGCAGTATTTT. Protein product: CSARPLLAGVTDTQYF.

This chain's CDR3 is CASSPTGTGGMYEQFF. The CDR3 DNA is TGTGCCAGCAGCCCTACCGGGACAGGGGGCATGTATGAGCAGTTCTTC. The chain combines TRBV11-2 with TRBJ2-1, with 12 bases aligning to TRBD1. V was clipped by 5 bases and J by 8 bases; unmatched bases: 10. This CDR3 spans 16 amino acids. Germline-derived CDR1 and CDR2 are SGHAT and FQNNGV.

A single count supports this clonotype. The chain couples TRBV1 to TRBJ2-2; the table's TRBD1 call for D was not verified on the DNA. TRBV1 is a pseudogene segment. The CDR3 spans 15 residues. The CDR3 DNA follows: TGTGCCAGCAGCTATGGCCGGTCCCGAACCGGGGAGCTGTTTTTT. Amino acid sequence: CASSYGRSRTGELFF.

This clonotype was found a few times. V is TRBV12-3 or TRBV12-4 and J is TRBJ2-7; 16 bases align to TRBD2. With 5 bases clipped from V and 7 bases from J, the junction kept 2 bases outside the gene matches. There are 14 residues in the CDR3. CDR3 sequence reads: CASSKGLAGGEQYV. The CDR3 DNA sequence: TGTGCCAGCAGTAAGGGACTAGCGGGAGGGGAGCAGTACGTC.

This clonotype appeared many times. This chain uses TRBV7-9 with TRBJ2-3, with 7 bases aligning to TRBD1. Looked up from germline, CDR1 is SEHNR and CDR2 is FQNEAQ (reference sequence). This CDR3 has 14 amino acids. V shed 3 bases and J 6 bases; nucleotides not matched to a gene: 6. The CDR3 here is CASSFDRAGDTQYF. In nucleotides, the CDR3 is TGTGCCAGCAGCTTCGACAGGGCCGGGGATACGCAGTATTTT.

This clonotype has just a few counts. This chain joins TRBV10-3 and TRBJ2-3; tentatively, D is TRBD1 or TRBD2 (7 bases each). The V end was cut by 3 bases, the J end by 5 bases, with 12 bases between. The germline gives CDR1 ENHRY, CDR2 SYGVKD. The CDR3 runs 14 residues. CDR3 residues: CAISDQGEGDTQYF. The CDR3 region has the DNA TGTGCCATCAGTGACCAGGGGGAGGGAGATACGCAGTATTTT.